The 28 T cell receptor beta chains reported below all come from one sample, sequenced in a study of CD8+ T cells in alopecia areata. cDNA prepared by RNA extraction and subsequent reverse transcription served as the template for sequencing. Using immunoSEQ multiplex PCR, the repertoire was profiled, and TCRdb retains in-frame clones only, with some absent. The repertoire has 160,000 or so clones, about 72% of them found once; the top ten carry over 10%. The sample consisted of CD8+ T cells sorted from blood, taken at week 0. These TCRs come from a human donor with alopecia areata.

The J gene is TRBJ2-1, the V gene TRBV2, with D tentatively TRBD1 (6 bases). Germline V gives CDR1 SNHLY, CDR2 FYNNEI. Trimming pared 7 bases from V and 7 bases from J, leaving 17 bases between. This CDR3 spans 14 amino acids. In DNA, the CDR3 is TGTGCCAGCATTTATCCTGAACAGGGAAATGAGCAGTTCTTC. This translates into CASIYPEQGNEQFF.

This rearrangement joins TRBV10-2 to TRBJ2-7; 9 nucleotides line up with TRBD1. The CDR3 covers 14 residues. V lost 5 bases, J lost 2 bases, and 4 bases stayed unmatched. The germline gives CDR1 WSHSY, CDR2 SAAADI. CDR3 residues: CASSHGDRAYEQYF. Here the CDR3 DNA reads TGCGCCAGCAGTCACGGGGACAGGGCCTACGAGCAGTACTTC.

The genes are TRBV5-6 and TRBJ1-2; possibly TRBD1 for D (5 bases). The CDR3 runs to 17 residues. Germline assignment: CDR1 SGHDT and CDR2 YYEEEE. The V gene lost 4 bases and the J gene lost 2 bases, with 21 bases spanning the gap. As DNA, the CDR3 is TGTGCCAGCAGCGGGAGGGGCGGTGGGCCTCTAAACTATGGCTACACCTTC. Protein product: CASSGRGGGPLNYGYTF.

This chain joins TRBV7-2 and TRBJ2-5; 10 bases match TRBD2. The germline CDR1 and CDR2 sequences are SGHTA and FQGNSA. CDR3 length equals 18 residues. The V and J ends lost 3 bases and 2 bases, in that order; junction bases with no gene match: 12. CDR3 protein: CASSFTSGGAVLQETQYF. DNA of the CDR3: TGTGCCAGCAGCTTTACCAGCGGGGGGGCCGTGTTACAAGAGACCCAGTACTTC.

The J gene is TRBJ2-1, the V gene TRBV7-9; TRBD2 matches 10 bases. CDR3 length: 16 amino acids. Looked up from germline, CDR1 is SEHNR and CDR2 is FQNEAQ (reference sequence). The V segment lost 1 base and the J segment 12 bases; nucleotides outside the gene matches: 12. CDR3: CASSLVIDIAGGPQFF. The CDR3, as DNA: TGTGCCAGCAGCTTAGTGATTGATATAGCGGGGGGACCGCAGTTCTTC.

Points on this clone: Other DNA sequences in the same sample also yield this CDR3. The J gene is TRBJ1-1, the V gene TRBV6-5; D not certain. CDR3 length equals 12 residues. V lost 3 bases, J lost 4 bases, and 6 bases lay in between. CDR1 and CDR2 from the germline V gene are MNHEY and SVGAGI. CDR3 sequence reads: CASSYGSTEAFF. In DNA form, the CDR3 reads TGTGCCAGCAGTTATGGGAGCACTGAAGCTTTCTTT.

This clone was counted a few times. The V call is TRBV7-2, the J call TRBJ2-7; D is possibly TRBD2 (6 bases). The CDR3 sequence is 14 residues long. The ends were cut back, 5 bases at V and 2 bases at J, with 13 bases in the middle. In germline, CDR1 is SGHTA, CDR2 FQGNSA. The CDR3 nucleotides are TGTGCCAGCAGCGCAGGACTAAAGCCCTACGAGCAGTACTTC. Translating it yields CASSAGLKPYEQYF. Drawing the rest from reference TRBV7-2 and TRBJ2-7, the complete variable domain is GAGVSQSPSNKVTEKGKDVELRCDPISGHTALYWYRQSLGQGLEFLIYFQGNSAPDKSGLPSDRFSAERTGGSVSTLTIQRTQQEDSAVYLCASSAGLKPYEQYFGPGTRLTVT.

V and J are TRBV13 and TRBJ2-1, with 10 bases matching TRBD1. CDR1 is PRHDT, CDR2 FYEKMQ, per germline (reference sequence). The CDR3 totals 16 residues. J was trimmed by 5 bases and V by 4 bases; bases with no gene match: 8. Here the CDR3 DNA reads TGTGCCAGCAGCTCAAGACGGGACAGGGGCCACAATGAGCAGTTCTTC. Translating it yields CASSSRRDRGHNEQFF.

The chain couples TRBV13 to TRBJ1-2; no reliable D call. The CDR3 extends over 13 amino acids. V was cut by 0 bases and J by 4 bases, with 6 bases left in between. The V gene's germline CDR1 is PRHDT and CDR2 FYEKMQ (reference sequence). As DNA, the CDR3 is TGTGCCAGCAGCTTAGGTAGGGCCTATGGCTACACCTTC. Protein product: CASSLGRAYGYTF.

The rearrangement uses TRBV4-1 and TRBJ2-1, with D perhaps TRBD2 (5 bases). The germline V and J ends were trimmed by 1 base and 2 bases, with 9 bases remaining between them. The CDR3 is 15 residues long. The germline gives CDR1 MGHRA, CDR2 YSYEKL. CDR3 loop: CASSQARATYNEQFF. The CDR3 nucleotides are TGCGCCAGCAGCCAAGCGAGGGCCACCTACAATGAGCAGTTCTTC.

The chain links TRBV13 to TRBJ2-3, with TRBD2 identical over 9 bases. Losses at the gene ends were 5 bases for V and 5 bases for J; bases not matched to a gene: 8. The CDR3 totals 15 residues. CDR1 and CDR2 from the germline V gene are PRHDT and FYEKMQ (reference sequence). The CDR3 bases are TGTGCCAGCAGCCACGGCGGGGGGGCCGGAGATACGCAGTATTTT. The encoded protein is CASSHGGGAGDTQYF.

The V gene is TRBV14, the J gene TRBJ1-4, with D perhaps TRBD1 (5 bases). The germline V gene encodes CDR1 SGHDN and CDR2 FVKESK. Trimming pared 3 bases from V and 5 bases from J, leaving 10 bases between. The CDR3 sequence is 14 residues long. This chain's CDR3 is CASSHRGKNEKLFF. The CDR3, as DNA: TGTGCCAGCAGCCACCGGGGCAAGAATGAAAAACTGTTTTTT.

The chain has TRBV12-5 and TRBJ1-1, with a possible D match to TRBD1 (5 bases). The V gene lost 8 bases and the J gene lost 0 bases, with 13 bases spanning the gap. Germline-derived CDR1 and CDR2 are LGHNT and FRNRAP. The CDR3 has 14 residues. The CDR3 protein is CASTGAFLNTEAFF. DNA for the CDR3: TGTGCTAGTACAGGAGCCTTTCTGAACACTGAAGCTTTCTTT.

This clone was recorded once. The chain combines TRBV7-9 with TRBJ2-3; TRBD1 might be the D (6 bases). In germline, CDR1 is SEHNR, CDR2 FQNEAQ (reference sequence). V was pared by 8 bases and J by 4 bases, with 16 bases between. The CDR3 has 14 residues. In nucleotides, the CDR3 is TGTGCCAGCCCATCCAACAGGGCCCCAGATACGCAGTATTTT. It encodes CASPSNRAPDTQYF.

This rearrangement joins TRBV29-1 to TRBJ2-3, with D tentatively TRBD2 (5 bases). The CDR3 runs to 12 residues. The germline V gene encodes CDR1 SQVTM and CDR2 ANQGSEA. Trimming took off 6 bases at V and 4 bases at J, with 11 bases between the two ends. For the CDR3, the DNA is TGCAGCGTACCCGGAGGCCCAGATACGCAGTATTTT. Amino acid sequence: CSVPGGPDTQYF.

The J gene is TRBJ2-3, the V gene TRBV2; 10 nucleotides agree with TRBD2. With V trimmed by 6 bases and J by 6 bases, 9 bases remained unmatched. CDR3 length equals 15 residues. Germline CDR1 is SNHLY and CDR2 is FYNNEI. The CDR3 coding sequence is TGTGCCAGCAGGAGGGCTAGCGGGGGATGGGATACGCAGTATTTT. Translating it yields CASRRASGGWDTQYF.

The chain joins TRBV9 to TRBJ2-3; D call uncertain. V lost 5 bases to trimming and J lost 1 base, with 14 bases between them. This CDR3 spans 15 amino acids. Germline CDR1 SGDLS, CDR2 YYNGEE. CDR3 region: CASRTTSGGTDTQYF. Written as DNA, the CDR3 is TGTGCCAGCAGGACCACGAGTGGCGGCACAGATACGCAGTATTTT.

This clone came up once. V usage is TRBV6-5 and J usage is TRBJ2-1; D is perhaps TRBD1 (6 bases). CDR1 and CDR2 (germline): MNHEY, SVGAGI. Trimming took 6 bases from V and 2 from J, leaving 11 bases between them. This CDR3 is built from 14 residues. CDR3 protein: CASSQQGAYNEQFF. The CDR3 DNA is TGTGCCAGCAGCCAACAGGGAGCCTACAATGAGCAGTTCTTC.

V gene TRBV11-3 combines with J gene TRBJ2-7; no reliable D call. The germline gives CDR1 SGHNT, CDR2 YENEEA. CDR3 length: 12 residues. V shed 1 base and J shed 6 bases, with 7 bases lying between them. The CDR3 loop is CASSLGLSEQYF. The CDR3, as DNA: TGTGCCAGCAGCTTAGGCTTGAGCGAGCAGTACTTC.

The chain couples TRBV4-1 to TRBJ2-5; 12 nucleotides align to TRBD2. Trimming cost V 4 bases and J 3 bases; bases outside gene matches: 9. The CDR3 is 17 residues long. Germline loops: CDR1 MGHRA, CDR2 YSYEKL. CDR3: CASSRPPRLAGEETQYF. CDR3 DNA: TGCGCCAGCAGCCGACCCCCGAGACTAGCGGGGGAAGAGACCCAGTACTTC.

In its sample, this clone was seen a few times. This rearrangement joins TRBV30 to TRBJ1-1; D not resolved. Germline V gene sequence: CDR1 GTSNPN, CDR2 SVGIG (reference sequence). The germline V and J ends were trimmed by 5 bases and 5 bases, with 15 bases remaining between them. This CDR3 has 13 residues. CDR3 region: CAWAYGEETEAFF. The DNA for the CDR3 is TGTGCCTGGGCTTACGGGGAGGAAACTGAAGCTTTCTTT.

The genes are TRBV30 and TRBJ2-5; weak D call: TRBD2 (5 bases). The CDR3 runs 17 residues. Trimming stripped 1 base from V and 5 bases from J, with 23 bases between. Germline V CDR1 and CDR2: GTSNPN, SVGIG (reference sequence). CDR3 DNA sequence: TGTGCCTGGAGTGCTATTAACCTGAGCGGCATGGTGGAGACCCAGTACTTC. This sequence encodes CAWSAINLSGMVETQYF.

The chain carries TRBV7-3 and TRBJ2-2; TRBD2 matches at 8 bases. Trimming cost V 5 bases and J 5 bases; bases outside gene matches: 4. The CDR3 is made up of 14 amino acids. Per germline, CDR1 SGHTA and CDR2 FQGTGA. CDR3: CASSLSGGTGELFF. CDR3 sequence (DNA): TGTGCCAGCAGCCTCAGCGGGGGTACCGGGGAGCTGTTTTTT.

This clone was seen a few times. The chain is built from TRBV30 and TRBJ2-7; no definite D call. CDR3 length: 12 residues. Looked up from germline, CDR1 is GTSNPN and CDR2 is SVGIG (reference sequence). Trimming removed 4 bases at V and 5 bases at J, with 12 bases between. The CDR3 sequence is CAWKDGRNEQYF. The CDR3 DNA is TGTGCCTGGAAAGACGGTAGGAACGAGCAGTACTTC. The whole variable domain, remainder taken from reference TRBV30 and TRBJ2-7, is SQTIHQWPATLVQPVGSPLSLECTVEGTSNPNLYWYRQAAGRGLQLLFYSVGIGQISSEVPQNLSASRPQDRQFILSSKKLLLSDSGFYLCAWKDGRNEQYFGPGTRLTVT.

The V and J genes are TRBV30 and TRBJ2-3; no clear D gene. Trimming removed 3 bases from V and 2 bases from J, with 6 bases in between. The CDR3 extends over 12 amino acids. Germline CDR1 is GTSNPN and CDR2 is SVGIG (reference sequence). For the CDR3, the DNA is TGTGCCTGGAGGATCTTCACAGATACGCAGTATTTT. Its translation is CAWRIFTDTQYF.

The chain uses TRBV10-3 and TRBJ1-4, with 9 bases matching TRBD1. The CDR3 sequence is 15 residues long. Germline CDR1 is ENHRY and CDR2 is SYGVKD. After removal of 5 bases from V and 7 bases from J, the junction contained 8 bases not matched to a gene. In DNA form, the CDR3 reads TGTGCCATCAGTTTGGACAGGGGAGATTTTGAAAAACTGTTTTTT. It specifies CAISLDRGDFEKLFF.

The sample holds a few counts of this clone. The gene calls are TRBV27 and TRBJ1-6, with TRBD1 as a possible D gene (5 bases). Germline V lookup: CDR1 MNHEY, CDR2 SMNVEV (reference sequence). Trimming removed 5 bases from V and 1 base from J, with 9 bases in between. The CDR3 is 15 residues long. CDR3 residues: CASSADRSYNSPLHF. The CDR3 coding sequence is TGTGCCAGCAGTGCAGACAGATCCTATAATTCACCCCTCCACTTT.

This clone was seen more than once but under ten times. This chain links TRBV23-1 with TRBJ1-2, with 9 bases that match TRBD1. TRBV23-1 is annotated as an ORF whose role is uncertain. This CDR3 is built from 17 residues. The trim removed 3 bases at V and 4 bases at J, leaving 12 bases unmatched. In DNA form, the CDR3 reads TGCGCCAGCAGTCACCCCTGTCCGGACAGGGGCCTCTATGGCTACACCTTC. Encoded protein: CASSHPCPDRGLYGYTF.